This is a list of T cell receptor beta chains from one sample in a study of T cell responses to AZD1222 COVID-19 vaccine. The table came from immunoSEQ multiplex PCR; TCRdb's copy has only in-frame clones and leaves some out. The sample holds under 200,000 clones, more than 70% seen once. The sequences come from peripheral blood, collected 28 days after the second AZD1222 dose. These receptors originate from an adult who received the AZD1222 COVID-19 vaccine. CDR3s include the opening cysteine and the closing phenylalanine or tryptophan. The D gene is left open where the match is weak. Part of the rows lack a size; the others show once, few, many or a class for expanded clones.

TRBV7-3	few	TRBJ2-1	.	TGTGCCAGCAGCTTAACCCGATCCTACAATGAGCAGTTCTTC	CASSLTRSYNEQFF
TRBV16	.	TRBJ2-7	.	TGTGCCAGCAGCCAAGGGGGGCGGGGGCGCCCCTACGAGCAGTACTTC	CASSQGGRGRPYEQYF
TRBV7-3	.	TRBJ2-7	.	TGTGCCAGCAGCTTAAGTGTACTGACTGAGCAGTACTTC	CASSLSVLTEQYF
TRBV7-2	once	TRBJ1-6	TRBD1	TGTGCCAGCAGCTCTCCGGGACAGATTAATTCACCCCTCCACTTT	CASSSPGQINSPLHF
TRBV7-9	once	TRBJ2-7	TRBD1	TGTGCCAGCAGCCCTGGACAGGGGGAAGGGTTTAACTTC	CASSPGQGEGFNF
TRBV7-2	.	TRBJ2-7	TRBD2	TGTGCCAGCAGCCTGGGACTAGCGGCTAGCTCCTACGAGCAGTACTTC	CASSLGLAASSYEQYF
TRBV28	once	TRBJ1-2	TRBD1	TGTGCCAGCAGTTTATTAGGTAGGGGGCTCAACTATGGCTACACCTTC	CASSLLGRGLNYGYTF
TRBV5-1	.	TRBJ1-3	.	TGCGCCAGCAGCTTGGAGGCGGGTGGGATTGGAAACACCATATATTTT	CASSLEAGGIGNTIYF
TRBV5-4	.	TRBJ2-1	TRBD2	TGTGCCAGCAGCCATTCCGGGACTAGCGGGAACAATGAGCAGTTCTTC	CASSHSGTSGNNEQFF
TRBV7-2	few	TRBJ2-7	TRBD1	TGTGCCAGCAGCGACCTCTCCGGGACAGGGTCCCACGAGCAGTACTTC	CASSDLSGTGSHEQYF
TRBV27	.	TRBJ1-4	.	TGTGCCAGCAGTTTATCTCGGGGTGGTGAAAAACTGTTTTTT	CASSLSRGGEKLFF
TRBV2	once	TRBJ2-5	TRBD1	TGTGCCAGCAGTAGGGGGACAGGGGCAAGGGGAGAGACCCAGTACTTC	CASSRGTGARGETQYF
TRBV6-2/TRBV6-3	.	TRBJ1-1	TRBD1	TGTGCCAGCAGTGATCAGGGGGCTGGCACTGAAGCTTTCTTT	CASSDQGAGTEAFF
TRBV10-3	.	TRBJ1-2	TRBD1	TGTGCCATCAGTGAGTCCAACAGGGGAATTCTGGGGACCTTC	CAISESNRGILGTF
TRBV7-9	.	TRBJ2-3	.	TGTGCCAGCAGCTTAACTAGCAGCACAGATACGCAGTATTTT	CASSLTSSTDTQYF
TRBV11-3	.	TRBJ2-1	.	TGTGCCAGCAGCTTAGAGGGGGTCAATGAGCAGTTCTTC	CASSLEGVNEQFF
TRBV4-2	.	TRBJ2-1	TRBD2	TGTGCCAGCAGCCAATCAGAGCGGGGGCTCAATGAGCAGTTCTTC	CASSQSERGLNEQFF
TRBV4-1	.	TRBJ2-7	.	TGCGCCAGCAGCGCCTCCGGGGACTTCTCCTACGAGCAGTACTTC	CASSASGDFSYEQYF
TRBV13	.	TRBJ1-4	TRBD1	TGTGCCAGCAGCCGACAGGGGTATAATGAAAAACTGTTTTTT	CASSRQGYNEKLFF
TRBV10-3	.	TRBJ2-7	.	TGTGCCATCAGTGACCCCGGACAGCAATACGAGCAGTACTTC	CAISDPGQQYEQYF
TRBV25-1	.	TRBJ1-6	.	TGTGCCAGCAGCGCGTCCTATAATTCACCCCTCCACTTT	CASSASYNSPLHF
TRBV28	once	TRBJ2-7	.	TGTGCCAGCAGGGGGCAAGGGTCGCCGTACTTC	CASRGQGSPYF
TRBV6-1	.	TRBJ1-5	.	TGTGCCACCAAGTCCGGGGTTGGCAATCAGCCCCAGCATTTT	CATKSGVGNQPQHF
TRBV6-5	.	TRBJ2-7	TRBD2	TGTGCCAGCAGTTACTCCCGGAGGGCGGGGGGCTACGAGCAGTACTTC	CASSYSRRAGGYEQYF
TRBV24-1	once	TRBJ1-5	.	TGTGCCACCAGTGATGTAAATCAGCCCCAGCATTTT	CATSDVNQPQHF